The 3 T cell receptor beta chains in this list originate from one sample, sequenced in a study of cytomegalovirus exposure and HLA in healthy donors. Clones were read by immunoSEQ multiplex PCR, and TCRdb kept only the in-frame ones, dropping some. The table shows more than 140,000 clones, with approximately 88% occurring only once. The specimen was PBMCs. The source is a woman under 30 in good health and CMV-seropositive.

This clone was detected only once. This chain connects TRBV30 to TRBJ2-7; possible D gene TRBD2, 6 bases. This CDR3 has 13 amino acids. V lost 7 bases and J 2 bases, leaving 15 bases between the germline ends. Germline V gives CDR1 GTSNPN, CDR2 SVGIG (reference sequence). The CDR3 sequence is CAFFRESPYEQYF. CDR3 DNA: TGTGCCTTCTTTCGGGAGTCCCCCTACGAGCAGTACTTC.

The V and J genes are TRBV5-1 and TRBJ2-1; D perhaps matches TRBD1 (12 bases). V dropped 3 bases and J dropped 10 bases, with 41 bases sitting between them. The CDR3 loop spans 22 amino acids. Germline lookup yields CDR1 SGHRS and CDR2 YFSETQ. For the CDR3, the DNA is TGCGCCAGCAGCTCCGGGACAGGGGGCGCCGGACTAGCGGGCCTCCCTCGGTGGGAGCAGTTCTTC. Translating gives CASSSGTGGAGLAGLPRWEQFF.

This chain connects TRBV5-4 to TRBJ1-4, with TRBD1 matching over 8 bases. Trimming cost V 0 bases and J 7 bases; bases outside gene matches: 5. The CDR3 sequence is 15 residues long. Germline CDR1 SGHNT, CDR2 YYREEE (reference sequence). In nucleotides, the CDR3 is TGTGCCAGCAGCTTGGATTCCAGGGGGCCTGAAAAACTGTTTTTT. This gives the protein CASSLDSRGPEKLFF.